A selection of T cell receptor beta chains follows, all from one sample in a study of T cells in Graves' hyperthyroidism and ophthalmopathy. TCRdb independently ran MiXCR on the multiplex PCR reads; one entry per CDR3 protein. The top ten clones hold around 23% of a sample with about 350,000 distinct CDR3 sequences, approximately 13% of them seen once. The sequenced sample consisted of blood. The receptors were sampled from a woman aged 30 to 39 with Graves' hyperthyroidism. CDR3s include the opening cysteine and the closing phenylalanine or tryptophan. A D gene is named only where the DNA matches it firmly. Rows may omit the clone size; those that give it use once, few, many or a size class.

CDR3 length	D gene	clone size	V gene	J gene	CDR3 DNA	CDR3 protein
14	.	few	TRBV19	TRBJ1-5	TGTGCCAGTAGACAGCGAAATAGCAATCAGCCCCAGCATTTT	CASRQRNSNQPQHF
15	.	few	TRBV20-1	TRBJ1-5	TGCAGTGCTAGAGGTAACCGGGGCCAAAATCAGCCCCAGCATTTT	CSARGNRGQNQPQHF
14	TRBD2	few	TRBV28	TRBJ2-7	TGTGCCAGCACCTTAGCGGGAAAGTGGTACGAGCAGTACTTC	CASTLAGKWYEQYF
15	TRBD2	few	TRBV5-6	TRBJ2-7	TGTGCCAGCAGCTTCCCAGCGGGAGGAACCTACGAGCAGTACTTC	CASSFPAGGTYEQYF
15	.	few	TRBV3-1	TRBJ1-6	TGTGCCAGCAGGATGCGGGGATCCAATAATTCACCCCTCCACTTT	CASRMRGSNNSPLHF
16	.	few	TRBV3-1	TRBJ1-2	TGTGCCAGCAGCGAAGGTAGGGGGTGGAATAACTATGGCTACACCTTC	CASSEGRGWNNYGYTF
13	.	.	TRBV3-1	TRBJ2-7	TGTGCCAGCGCACAGACGATTACGAGCGAGCAGTACTTC	CASAQTITSEQYF
14	.	.	TRBV5-1	TRBJ1-2	TGCGCCAGCAGCGGGGGATCCACCGAGGTTGGCTACACCTTC	CASSGGSTEVGYTF
14	.	many	TRBV28	TRBJ2-5	TGTGCCAGCAGCTCACTGTCCTACCAAGAGACCCAGTACTTC	CASSSLSYQETQYF
14	.	.	TRBV7-2	TRBJ2-7	TGTGCCAGCAGCTCCAGGACTACTTCCTACGAGCAGTACTTC	CASSSRTTSYEQYF
15	.	many	TRBV10-1	TRBJ2-1	TGCGCCAGCAGTGAGTACGGGGGACTCTACAATGAGCAGTTCTTC	CASSEYGGLYNEQFF
14	.	few	TRBV9	TRBJ1-5	TGTGCCAGCAGCGTTTGGGGGAGCAATCAGCCCCAGCATTTT	CASSVWGSNQPQHF
13	TRBD2	.	TRBV6-1	TRBJ2-1	TGTGCCAGCAGGGTAGCGGGACCCCATGAGCAGTTCTTC	CASRVAGPHEQFF
17	.	.	TRBV20-1	TRBJ1-4	TGCAGTGCTAGAGATGCGCGGGGAAGGACAACTAATGAAAAACTGTTTTTT	CSARDARGRTTNEKLFF
15	.	.	TRBV3-1	TRBJ2-7	TGTGCCAGCAGCCAAGACCCAGGAAATACCTACGAGCAGTACTTC	CASSQDPGNTYEQYF
16	.	many	TRBV27	TRBJ2-1	TGTGCCAGCAGCCCCCTGGGTGCTAGCGTACACAATGAGCAGTTCTTC	CASSPLGASVHNEQFF